The next 3 T cell receptor beta chains were all read from a single sample in a study of T cell repertoires in cytomegalovirus infection. TCRdb reanalysed the reads using MiXCR and keeps one entry per CDR3 protein. This sample yields 150,000 to 200,000 distinct CDR3 sequences, of which approximately 30% are seen a single time; roughly 31% belongs to the top ten. Sequenced: PBMCs. The receptors come from a human donor in good health (CMV status not recorded). Some clones in this sample may be carry-over from other donors' samples.

The sample holds one count of this clonotype. This rearrangement joins TRBV25-1 to TRBJ2-5, with 8 bases matching TRBD1. The CDR3 has 14 residues. Germline lookup yields CDR1 MGHDK and CDR2 SYGVNS. V was pared by 1 base and J by 5 bases, with 3 bases of the junction left unmatched. CDR3 protein: CASSESGGGETQYF. In DNA, the CDR3 is TGTGCCAGCAGTGAATCAGGGGGCGGGGAGACCCAGTACTTC.

V and J are TRBV12-3 or TRBV12-4 and TRBJ2-7; no reliable D call. This CDR3 contains 13 residues. Trimming stripped 1 base from V and 4 bases from J, with 8 bases between. CDR3 nucleotide sequence: TGTGCCAGCAGTTTAGAGGGTCCTTACGAGCAGTACTTC. Its protein is CASSLEGPYEQYF.

V is TRBV14 and J is TRBJ1-4, with D possibly TRBD1 on 5 matching bases. CDR1 SGHDN and CDR2 FVKESK come from the germline V gene. The CDR3 length is 15 residues. V lost 0 bases, J lost 5 bases, and 10 bases lay in between. CDR3 DNA: TGTGCCAGCAGCCAAGATCTCAGACAGAATGAAAAACTGTTTTTT. Encoded protein: CASSQDLRQNEKLFF.